The rows below give T cell receptor beta chains drawn from one sample of a study of blood T cell repertoires in COVID-19. Profiling relied on immunoSEQ multiplex PCR, and the TCRdb table lists in-frame clones only, not all of them. The sample lists around 94,000 clones, roughly 80% occurring once. The sequenced sample was peripheral blood. Receptors were obtained from a human donor in a cohort sampled during active COVID-19. The CDR3 runs from the conserved cysteine through the conserved F or W. A D gene is named only where the DNA matches it firmly. Size tells how often a clone was seen (once, few, many) or the class of an expanded clone, and some rows leave it out.

-	TRBV7-8	TRBJ1-2	-	CASSFVGGWNYGYTF	TGTGCCAGCAGCTTCGTTGGGGGGTGGAACTATGGCTACACCTTC
-	TRBV7-2	TRBJ2-2	-	CASSLNGREITGELFF	TGTGCCAGCAGCTTGAACGGCAGGGAAATCACCGGGGAGCTGTTTTTT
-	TRBV19	TRBJ2-2	-	CASTPPGATANTGELFF	TGTGCCAGTACCCCCCCAGGGGCGACGGCGAACACCGGGGAGCTGTTTTTT
-	TRBV4-1	TRBJ2-1	TRBD1	CASSQEYRGSYNEQFF	TGCGCCAGCAGCCAAGAATACAGGGGCTCCTACAATGAGCAGTTCTTC
-	TRBV7-9	TRBJ2-7	-	CAAGRRTYEQYF	TGTGCCGCGGGGCGGAGGACCTACGAGCAGTACTTC
-	TRBV7-2	TRBJ2-7	TRBD1	CASSRDRGSLEQYF	TGTGCCAGCAGCCGGGACAGGGGCAGTCTCGAGCAGTACTTC
-	TRBV5-1	TRBJ2-1	TRBD2	CASEGGASSSYNEQFF	TGCGCCAGCGAGGGAGGGGCCTCAAGCTCCTACAATGAGCAGTTCTTC
-	TRBV20-1	TRBJ1-2	-	CSARGDSTYTF	TGCAGTGCTAGGGGGGACTCGACTTACACCTTC
-	TRBV3-1/TRBV3-2	TRBJ1-3	-	CASSQGRSGNTIYF	TGTGCCAGCAGCCAGGGGAGATCCGGAAACACCATATATTTT
-	TRBV19	TRBJ1-2	-	CASSIRGANYGYTF	TGTGCCAGTAGTATCCGGGGTGCTAACTATGGCTACACCTTC
-	TRBV18	TRBJ2-2	TRBD2	CASSSGLDSSGELFF	TGTGCCAGCTCCTCAGGACTAGACTCGTCCGGGGAGCTGTTTTTT
-	TRBV5-4	TRBJ2-7	TRBD2	CASSKGLAGGLGYEQYF	TGTGCCAGCAGCAAGGGACTAGCGGGGGGCCTTGGTTACGAGCAGTACTTC
once	TRBV29-1	TRBJ2-3	TRBD2	CSVNGGSTDTQYF	TGCAGCGTTAACGGGGGGAGCACAGATACGCAGTATTTT
-	TRBV6-5	TRBJ1-2	-	CASRGQFINYGYTF	TGTGCCAGCAGAGGACAGTTCATTAACTATGGCTACACCTTC
-	TRBV2	TRBJ2-3	-	CASISGLGSDTQYF	TGTGCCAGCATTAGCGGCCTAGGCTCAGATACGCAGTATTTT